The next 31 T cell receptor beta chains were all read from a single sample in a study of glioma-infiltrating T cells after dendritic cell vaccination. Sequencing used immunoSEQ multiplex PCR; TCRdb keeps in-frame clones, though not all of them. Altogether over 90,000 clones are present, less than 90% being singletons, with the ten largest covering 5.4%. The time point was: after dendritic cell vaccination, including at tumor progression/relapse. The sequences come from blood, collected after dendritic cell vaccination. The origin of the receptors is a human donor with glioblastoma.

This clone occurred a few times. The CDR3 reads CSVEDLGGQTNTEAFF. As DNA, the CDR3 is TGCAGCGTTGAAGATCTGGGAGGACAAACTAACACTGAAGCTTTCTTT. The V call is TRBV29-1, the J call TRBJ1-1, with a tentative D call TRBD1 (5 bases). CDR3 size: 16 residues. V was clipped by 0 bases and J by 2 bases, with 16 bases between them. Germline CDR1 reads SQVTM; CDR2 reads ANQGSEA. The full variable domain, completed using reference TRBV29-1 and TRBJ1-1, is SAVISQKPSRDICQRGTSLTIQCQVDSQVTMMFWYRQQPGQSLTLIATANQGSEATYESGFVIDKFPISRPNLTFSTLTVSNMSPEDSSIYLCSVEDLGGQTNTEAFFGQGTRLTVV.

V is TRBV7-2 and J is TRBJ2-1, with 13 bases matching TRBD2. Germline CDR1 SGHTA, CDR2 FQGNSA. Trimming cost V 6 bases and J 7 bases; bases outside gene matches: 9. The CDR3 length is 16 residues. The DNA of the CDR3 is TGTGCCAGCAGACTAACCGGGACTAGCGGGAAGAATGAGCAGTTCTTC. Its translation is CASRLTGTSGKNEQFF.

The chain is built from TRBV20-1 and TRBJ2-3; D perhaps matches TRBD2 (5 bases). CDR3 length: 8 residues. In germline, CDR1 is DFQATT, CDR2 SNEGSKA (reference sequence). CDR3 loop: CTGDTQYF. CDR3 sequence (DNA): TGCACGGGGGATACGCAGTATTTT.

The V call is TRBV6-5, the J call TRBJ2-7; 7 bases are shared with TRBD2. The CDR3 length is 14 residues. With V trimmed by 5 bases and J by 5 bases, 9 bases remained unmatched. Per the germline V gene, CDR1 is MNHEY and CDR2 is SVGAGI. DNA of the CDR3: TGTGCCAGCAGTCAGGGACTACCTCTCCACGAGCAGTACTTC. Its translation is CASSQGLPLHEQYF.

The V gene is TRBV27, the J gene TRBJ2-1; 10 bases map to TRBD1. Per germline, CDR1 MNHEY and CDR2 SMNVEV (reference sequence). Unmatched junction bases numbered 5, after V lost 7 bases and J lost 2 bases. The CDR3 runs to 15 residues. The CDR3 loop is CASTPGTGAYNEQFF. CDR3 sequence (DNA): TGTGCCAGCACCCCGGGGACAGGGGCCTACAATGAGCAGTTCTTC.

The chain employs TRBV19 and TRBJ2-4, with a possible D match to TRBD2 (5 bases). Trimming took off 5 bases at V and 6 bases at J, with 17 bases between the two ends. In germline, CDR1 is LNHDA, CDR2 SQIVND (reference sequence). The CDR3 is 15 residues long. CDR3: CASSSGSFGVNIQYF. In nucleotides, the CDR3 is TGTGCCAGTAGTTCGGGGTCGTTTGGAGTAAACATTCAGTACTTC.

This clone was detected only once. The gene calls are TRBV9 and TRBJ1-6; 9 bases line up with TRBD1. V gave up 3 bases and J gave up 7 bases; unmatched junction bases: 5. Germline CDR1 and CDR2: SGDLS and YYNGEE. The CDR3 sequence is 15 residues long. The CDR3 here is CASSEQQGANSPLHF. The CDR3 DNA reads TGTGCCAGCAGCGAACAACAGGGGGCGAATTCACCCCTCCACTTT.

The chain is built from TRBV18 and TRBJ1-2, with D possibly matching TRBD1 (6 bases). The germline CDR1 and CDR2 sequences are KGHSH and LQKENI. With 0 bases removed from V and 4 bases from J, the gap between germline ends came to 18 bases. This CDR3 has 17 amino acids. This chain's CDR3 is CASSPPPTSGHTYGYTF. The CDR3 coding sequence is TGTGCCAGCTCACCACCCCCAACCTCGGGACACACCTATGGCTACACCTTC.

This sequence joins TRBV4-1 and TRBJ2-1, with unresolved D. The CDR3 covers 15 residues. Germline CDR1 MGHRA, CDR2 YSYEKL. V lost 1 base, J lost 0 bases, and 7 bases lay in between. The CDR3 loop is CASSQGLVSYNEQFF. CDR3 bases: TGCGCCAGCAGCCAAGGACTGGTCTCCTACAATGAGCAGTTCTTC.

Of note for this clone: At the DNA level, this CDR3 is encoded by other sequences in the same sample as well. The chain employs TRBV19 and TRBJ2-3; D may be TRBD1 (6 bases). V gave up 9 bases and J gave up 2 bases, with 18 bases separating them. Germline lookup yields CDR1 LNHDA and CDR2 SQIVND (reference sequence). This CDR3 is built from 15 residues. CDR3 loop: CASRGIATHTDTQYF. The CDR3 DNA sequence: TGTGCCAGCAGGGGAATAGCGACGCACACAGATACGCAGTATTTT.

The chain recombines TRBV7-8 with TRBJ2-1; TRBD2 matches at 11 bases. Looked up from germline, CDR1 is SGHVS and CDR2 is FQNEAQ. Unmatched junction bases numbered 4, after V lost 0 bases and J lost 6 bases. The CDR3 is 16 amino acids. CDR3 protein: CASSLARLAGFNEQFF. CDR3 nucleotide sequence: TGTGCCAGCAGCTTAGCGCGACTAGCGGGATTCAATGAGCAGTTCTTC.

V is TRBV19 and J is TRBJ2-5, with D possibly being TRBD2 (5 bases). CDR1 LNHDA and CDR2 SQIVND come from the germline V gene (reference sequence). The CDR3 is 14 residues long. Trimming took off 3 bases at V and 5 bases at J, with 13 bases between the two ends. In DNA form, the CDR3 reads TGTGCCAGTAGTATTTCTAGCCCTCGGGAGACCCAGTACTTC. This encodes CASSISSPRETQYF.

This clone was seen more than once but under ten times. V is TRBV27 and J is TRBJ2-1; D may be TRBD2 (5 bases). The CDR3 is 12 amino acids. Trimming removed 6 bases from V and 9 bases from J, with 12 bases in between. CDR1 MNHEY and CDR2 SMNVEV come from the germline V gene (reference sequence). Here the CDR3 DNA reads TGTGCCAGCAGACCCCTTGGAGGTGAGCAGTTCTTC. It yields the protein CASRPLGGEQFF.

J is TRBJ1-5 and V is TRBV29-1, with 11 bases matching TRBD1. The CDR3 extends over 14 amino acids. Germline V gives CDR1 SQVTM, CDR2 ANQGSEA. The V segment lost 6 bases and the J segment 0 bases; nucleotides outside the gene matches: 1. In DNA form, the CDR3 reads TGCAGCGTCGGACAGGGGGCTAGCAATCAGCCCCAGCATTTT. Amino acid sequence: CSVGQGASNQPQHF.

This clone was seen once. This chain uses TRBV30 with TRBJ1-4; tentative D call: TRBD1 (5 bases). The V gene lost 1 base and the J gene lost 0 bases, with 21 bases spanning the gap. The germline V gene encodes CDR1 GTSNPN and CDR2 SVGIG (reference sequence). The length of the CDR3 is 19 residues. The CDR3 protein is CAWSGRGGWIPSTNEKLFF. The CDR3 region has the DNA TGTGCCTGGAGTGGCCGGGGGGGATGGATTCCTTCAACTAATGAAAAACTGTTTTTT.

Remarks on this clone: Its ends do not fully match the called genes, so a read error is possible. This CDR3 reads CASSLGSQGGGRDF. CDR3 bases: TGTGCCAGCAGCTTAGGATCACAGGGGGGGGGCCGTGACTTC. V is TRBV5-4 and J is TRBJ2-7, with D possibly matching TRBD1 (8 bases). This CDR3 contains 14 residues. From germline, CDR1 is SGHNT and CDR2 YYREEE (reference sequence).

This clone was detected once. This chain connects TRBV4-2 to TRBJ2-7; 8 nucleotides line up with TRBD1. V was clipped by 1 base and J by 0 bases; unmatched bases: 5. The V gene's germline CDR1 is LGHNA and CDR2 YNFKEQ. CDR3 length: 16 amino acids. The CDR3, as DNA: TGTGCCAGCAGCCAAGGACAGGGGAGGAGCTCCTACGAGCAGTACTTC. Protein: CASSQGQGRSSYEQYF.

The chain combines TRBV19 with TRBJ1-5; D unclear. Trimming stripped 3 bases from V and 3 bases from J, with 12 bases between. Per germline, CDR1 LNHDA and CDR2 SQIVND (reference sequence). The CDR3 has 15 residues. The CDR3 coding sequence is TGTGCCAGTAGTATTCGGGGTTCCTTCAATCAGCCCCAGCATTTT. Amino acids: CASSIRGSFNQPQHF.

The chain combines TRBV6-6 with TRBJ1-1; weak D call: TRBD1 (5 bases). Per germline, CDR1 MNHNY and CDR2 SVGAGI (reference sequence). Trimming took 5 bases from V and 3 from J, leaving 10 bases between them. The CDR3 is made up of 13 amino acids. Here the CDR3 reads CASSTAGDTEAFF. CDR3 sequence (DNA): TGTGCCAGCAGTACAGCGGGGGACACTGAAGCTTTCTTT.

The chain has TRBV21-1 and TRBJ2-1; TRBD2 is the table's D call and was not checked against the DNA. TRBV21-1 is tagged as a pseudogene. CDR3 length: 13 residues. The CDR3 region has the DNA TGTGCCAGCAGCACAAATAGGGACTCAACCCAGTTCTTC. This gives the protein CASSTNRDSTQFF.

J is TRBJ1-4 and V is TRBV29-1; TRBD1 matches at 10 bases. V shed 0 bases, J shed 8 bases, and the junction held 6 bases outside the gene matches. Per germline, CDR1 SQVTM and CDR2 ANQGSEA. The CDR3 consists of 15 residues. CDR3 in amino acids: CSVEDRGTGEEKLFF. CDR3 bases: TGCAGCGTTGAAGATAGAGGGACAGGGGAGGAAAAACTGTTTTTT.

The V call is TRBV30, the J call TRBJ2-7; 7 positions agree with TRBD2. The CDR3 is 14 residues long. J was trimmed by 5 bases and V by 4 bases; bases with no gene match: 11. Germline V lookup: CDR1 GTSNPN, CDR2 SVGIG (reference sequence). The CDR3 DNA follows: TGTGCCTGGAAATGGGGGAGGGGCGTAGACGAGCAGTACTTC. This encodes CAWKWGRGVDEQYF.

The CDR3 bases are TGTGCCATCAGTGAGGGTGTAGGAGGGGGCGATGAGCAGTTCTTC. Translating gives CAISEGVGGGDEQFF. The chain has TRBV10-3 and TRBJ2-1; a weak D match, TRBD1 (7 bases). The CDR3 has 15 amino acids. The germline gives CDR1 ENHRY, CDR2 SYGVKD. V lost 2 bases and J 8 bases, leaving 16 bases between the germline ends.

V and J are TRBV7-2 and TRBJ1-2, with TRBD1 as a possible D gene (5 bases). Per germline, CDR1 SGHTA and CDR2 FQGNSA. Trimming removed 6 bases at V and 5 bases at J, with 16 bases between. This CDR3 spans 14 amino acids. The CDR3 reads CASRQIASGYGYTF. For the CDR3, the DNA is TGTGCCAGCAGACAGATAGCTTCAGGGTATGGCTACACCTTC.

This clone was seen once. The V gene is TRBV7-3, the J gene TRBJ2-2; maybe TRBD1 (5 bases). Germline CDR1 and CDR2: SGHTA and FQGTGA. CDR3 length: 16 amino acids. The V gene lost 0 bases and the J gene lost 1 base, with 9 bases spanning the gap. The CDR3 DNA reads as TGTGCCAGCAGCTTAACGACAGCTAGGAACACCGGGGAGCTGTTTTTT. Protein: CASSLTTARNTGELFF.

The gene calls are TRBV28 and TRBJ2-7, with D possibly matching TRBD2 (5 bases). Trimming shortened V by 10 bases and J by 0 bases, and 13 bases separated the two germline ends. The germline V gene encodes CDR1 MDHEN and CDR2 SYDVKM. The CDR3 has 13 amino acids. For the CDR3, the DNA is TGTGCCACCGCCCCGGGGAGCTCCTACGAGCAGTACTTC. Translated: CATAPGSSYEQYF.

This chain joins TRBV7-9 and TRBJ2-5; the D gene is possibly TRBD1 (6 bases). With the DNA end fitting TRBJ2-7 better, the J assignment may be wrong. The CDR3 is 16 amino acids. Germline CDR1 SEHNR, CDR2 FQNEAQ (reference sequence). The CDR3 is CASSSPSGTNHYEQYF. DNA of the CDR3: TGTGCCAGCAGCTCGCCCTCCGGGACAAACCACTACGAGCAGTACTTC.

This clone was detected only a few times. The chain links TRBV10-3 to TRBJ1-4, with TRBD1 matching 9 bases. Trimming removed 10 bases from V and 8 bases from J; junction bases left unmatched: 5. Germline loops: CDR1 ENHRY, CDR2 SYGVKD. The CDR3 spans 12 residues. CDR3 region: CATTTGGEKLFF. The CDR3 DNA is TGTGCCACCACGACAGGGGGAGAAAAACTGTTTTTT.

V and J are TRBV27 and TRBJ1-2; 7 bases map to TRBD1. Germline assignment: CDR1 MNHEY and CDR2 SMNVEV (reference sequence). The CDR3 runs to 13 residues. Unmatched junction bases numbered 3, after V lost 2 bases and J lost 6 bases. The CDR3: CASSLLTGDGYTF. As DNA, the CDR3 is TGTGCCAGCAGTTTACTAACAGGGGATGGCTACACCTTC.

The chain combines TRBV27 with TRBJ2-1; the D gene is possibly TRBD1 (6 bases). There are 15 residues in the CDR3. CDR1 and CDR2 (germline): MNHEY, SMNVEV (reference sequence). Trimming cost V 4 bases and J 2 bases, with 12 bases left between them. CDR3 amino acids: CASSSGTGTYNEQFF. As DNA, the CDR3 is TGTGCCAGCAGTTCGGGAACAGGGACCTACAATGAGCAGTTCTTC.

The chain links TRBV5-4 to TRBJ2-5; TRBD2 matches 7 bases. Germline trimming cut 4 bases from V and 7 bases from J; bases unmatched to any gene: 10. This CDR3 has 14 amino acids. Germline lookup yields CDR1 SGHNT and CDR2 YYREEE (reference sequence). CDR3 nucleotide sequence: TGTGCCAGCAGCCCCCTGGGGGGGGTGGGGACCCAGTACTTC. Protein: CASSPLGGVGTQYF.